Following are 26 T cell receptor beta chains from one sample sequenced in a study of T-cell memory formation after mild COVID-19. MiXCR, applied by TCRdb to the 5' RACE reads, yields one record per CDR3 protein. The repertoire holds roughly 370,000 distinct CDR3 sequences, with roughly 15% as singletons. Sequences were obtained from PBMCs or a T cell subset sorted from them (not recorded which). Every receptor here comes from a man between 18 and 35 years old who had mild COVID-19 (a few samples of this study predate the infection). Cell type and time point are not known.

This clonotype was observed many times. V and J are TRBV5-1 and TRBJ2-1; TRBD1 agrees at 11 bases. V shed 4 bases, J shed 8 bases, and the junction held 8 bases outside the gene matches. CDR3 length equals 15 residues. The germline gives CDR1 SGHRS, CDR2 YFSETQ. CDR3 sequence (DNA): TGCGCCAGCAGCCCCGGAGGACAGGGGGCCTATGAGCAGTTCTTC. As protein: CASSPGGQGAYEQFF.

This clonotype was counted between two and nine times. The gene calls are TRBV4-1 and TRBJ2-1, with D maybe TRBD2 (6 bases). Germline lookup yields CDR1 MGHRA and CDR2 YSYEKL. Trimming left V 2 bases short and J 7 bases short, with 21 bases between. This CDR3 contains 17 residues. CDR3 bases: TGCGCCAGCAGCCAAATCTCTGGACTATCTCCGGGGAATGAGCAGTTCTTC. Residues: CASSQISGLSPGNEQFF.

V and J are TRBV12-3 or TRBV12-4 and TRBJ2-2; D gene uncertain. V was shortened by 3 bases and J by 7 bases, with 3 bases between the two germline ends. There are 11 residues in the CDR3. This CDR3 reads CASSFVGELFF. In DNA form, the CDR3 reads TGTGCCAGCAGTTTCGTCGGGGAGCTGTTTTTT.

The sample holds a few counts of this clonotype. The chain joins TRBV7-2 to TRBJ2-7; D remains unclear. From germline, CDR1 is SGHTA and CDR2 FQGNSA. The CDR3 totals 15 residues. V was clipped by 6 bases and J by 5 bases, with 20 bases between them. CDR3 nucleotides: TGTGCCAGCAGTTCCATACCCGGAACCTCGGACGAGCAGTACTTC. Protein product: CASSSIPGTSDEQYF.

Here the CDR3 DNA reads TGCAGTGCTACTAAGACAGGCACTATCGGTGATGGCTACACCTTC. Translating gives CSATKTGTIGDGYTF. The V gene is TRBV20-1, the J gene TRBJ1-2; D perhaps matches TRBD1 (6 bases). Germline-derived CDR1 and CDR2 are DFQATT and SNEGSKA (reference sequence). The CDR3 has 15 residues. Trimming took 4 bases from V and 6 from J, leaving 21 bases between them.

The CDR3 sequence: CASSETGRPGELFF. The CDR3 nucleotides read TGTGCCAGCAGTGAAACTGGCCGGCCCGGGGAGCTGTTTTTT. The V and J genes are TRBV6-1 and TRBJ2-2; D remains ambiguous. Looked up from germline, CDR1 is MNHNS and CDR2 is SASEGT. The CDR3 has 14 amino acids. The germline V and J ends were trimmed by 2 bases and 6 bases, with 10 bases remaining between them.

In its sample, this clonotype was seen a few times. The CDR3 sequence: CSARGGRTNEKLFF. The CDR3 DNA reads TGCAGTGCTAGAGGGGGCAGGACGAATGAAAAACTGTTTTTT. The chain recombines TRBV20-1 with TRBJ1-4; TRBD1 might be the D (5 bases). V was pared by 1 base and J by 5 bases, with 11 bases between. Germline assignment: CDR1 DFQATT and CDR2 SNEGSKA (reference sequence). The CDR3 is 14 residues long.

The chain carries TRBV5-1 and TRBJ1-3; D call uncertain. Trimming removed 4 bases at V and 4 bases at J, with 9 bases between. The length of the CDR3 is 13 residues. Germline CDR1 SGHRS, CDR2 YFSETQ. CDR3: CASSLTIGNTIYF. The CDR3, as DNA: TGCGCCAGCAGCCTCACCATCGGAAACACCATATATTTT.

This sequence joins TRBV5-1 and TRBJ1-2, with D possibly matching TRBD1 (6 bases). Germline lookup yields CDR1 SGHRS and CDR2 YFSETQ. This CDR3 contains 17 residues. V gave up 1 base and J gave up 2 bases, with 18 bases separating them. The CDR3 protein is CASSLPRLRTGNYGYTF. CDR3 bases: TGCGCCAGCAGCTTGCCCCGGTTACGTACAGGGAACTATGGCTACACCTTC.

This clonotype has a handful of counts. The chain employs TRBV5-1 and TRBJ2-3; 7 bases line up with TRBD2. V lost 4 bases, J lost 0 bases, and 8 bases stayed unmatched. Germline CDR1 SGHRS, CDR2 YFSETQ. The CDR3 spans 16 residues. CDR3: CASSPGLDASTDTQYF. In DNA, the CDR3 is TGCGCCAGCAGCCCCGGACTAGACGCTAGCACAGATACGCAGTATTTT.

This clonotype was counted between two and nine times. This rearrangement joins TRBV12-3 or TRBV12-4 to TRBJ2-5; TRBD2 is a possible D gene (6 bases). The ends were cut back, 7 bases at V and 5 bases at J, with 20 bases in the middle. The CDR3 totals 15 residues. CDR3 sequence (DNA): TGTGCCAGCACTGGCGGGACCCATGTACGGGAGACCCAGTACTTC. Translating it yields CASTGGTHVRETQYF.

This clonotype was observed a few times. CDR3 in DNA: TGTGCCAGCTCACCAAATCGAGGGGGCTACTATGGCTACACCTTC. Amino acids: CASSPNRGGYYGYTF. The rearrangement links TRBV18 to TRBJ1-2, with 7 bases that match TRBD1. This CDR3 has 15 amino acids. CDR1 is KGHSH and CDR2 is LQKENI in the germline V gene. After removal of 2 bases from V and 3 bases from J, the junction contained 6 bases not matched to a gene. Supplemented by reference TRBV18 and TRBJ1-2, the full variable domain reads NAGVMQNPRHLVRRRGQEARLRCSPMKGHSHVYWYRQLPEEGLKFMVYLQKENIIDESGMPKERFSAEFPKEGPSILRIQQVVRGDSAAYFCASSPNRGGYYGYTFGSGTRLTVV.

Only a few counts were recorded for this clonotype. The J gene is TRBJ2-2, the V gene TRBV5-1; 7 bases are a match to TRBD1. Germline assignment: CDR1 SGHRS and CDR2 YFSETQ. V trimming: 2 bases; J trimming: 5 bases; junction bases outside the gene matches: 9. The CDR3 runs to 16 residues. Here the CDR3 reads CASSFADRSLTGELFF. The CDR3 DNA is TGCGCCAGCAGCTTTGCGGACAGGTCCTTAACCGGGGAGCTGTTTTTT.

This chain connects TRBV13 to TRBJ1-3; D is perhaps TRBD1 (6 bases). Trimming shortened V by 3 bases and J by 0 bases, and 15 bases separated the two germline ends. The CDR3 consists of 17 residues. CDR1 PRHDT and CDR2 FYEKMQ come from the germline V gene (reference sequence). The CDR3 is CASSFWTENLSGNTIYF. CDR3 nucleotide sequence: TGTGCCAGCAGCTTCTGGACAGAAAACCTCTCTGGAAACACCATATATTTT.

The CDR3 DNA sequence: TGTGCCAGCAGCTCGGACTCGAGAGGCCCAAAAGCTTTCTTT. Residues: CASSSDSRGPKAFF. The chain employs TRBV7-9 and TRBJ1-1, with unresolved D. The germline V gene has CDR1 SEHNR and CDR2 FQNEAQ (reference sequence). V was trimmed by 4 bases and J by 9 bases, leaving 18 bases between them. The CDR3 length is 14 residues.

Here the CDR3 reads CASSRGHLDYGYTF. CDR3 nucleotide sequence: TGTGCCAGCAGCCGGGGACACTTAGACTATGGCTACACCTTC. This chain uses TRBV5-6 with TRBJ1-2; possible D gene TRBD1, 6 bases. The CDR3 has 14 amino acids. Germline CDR1 reads SGHDT; CDR2 reads YYEEEE. V shed 4 bases and J shed 3 bases, with 13 bases lying between them.

This clonotype occurred a few times. The J gene is TRBJ2-3, the V gene TRBV4-1, with D possibly matching TRBD1 (6 bases). Trimming stripped 1 base from V and 4 bases from J, with 15 bases between. CDR1 is MGHRA and CDR2 is YSYEKL in the germline V gene. There are 16 residues in the CDR3. The CDR3 sequence is CASSQVVGGTADTQYF. The CDR3, as DNA: TGCGCCAGCAGCCAAGTCGTAGGGGGTACCGCAGATACGCAGTATTTT.

The chain uses TRBV10-3 and TRBJ2-3; a possible D gene is TRBD2 (5 bases). CDR1 and CDR2 from the germline V gene are ENHRY and SYGVKD. This CDR3 is built from 12 residues. Trimming took off 4 bases at V and 6 bases at J, with 8 bases between the two ends. The CDR3 region has the DNA TGTGCCATCAGTGCTGGGAGCGATACGCAGTATTTT. This translates into CAISAGSDTQYF.

The genes are TRBV4-1 and TRBJ1-6; TRBD1 matches 8 bases. The V segment lost 3 bases and the J segment 7 bases; nucleotides outside the gene matches: 8. CDR1 and CDR2 from the germline V gene are MGHRA and YSYEKL. The length of the CDR3 is 16 residues. CDR3 nucleotides: TGCGCCAGCAGCCACTACCTCCGGGACAGGAATTCACCCCTCCACTTT. Translation: CASSHYLRDRNSPLHF.

The table lists this clonotype with a few counts. This chain links TRBV7-8 with TRBJ1-4; unclear D gene. Trimming removed 1 base at V and 8 bases at J, with 17 bases between. The germline V gene encodes CDR1 SGHVS and CDR2 FQNEAQ. The CDR3 totals 16 residues. In DNA, the CDR3 is TGTGCCAGCAGCTTAGGCCATCGAGGAGGAGGAGAAAAACTGTTTTTT. It translates to CASSLGHRGGGEKLFF.

The V call is TRBV5-1, the J call TRBJ1-1; the D gene is possibly TRBD1 (5 bases). This CDR3 has 16 residues. The germline V gene has CDR1 SGHRS and CDR2 YFSETQ. Between the trimmed V and J ends, which lost 0 bases and 4 bases, there was a span of 16 bases. CDR3 in amino acids: CASSLGRVGGTTEAFF. CDR3 nucleotides: TGCGCCAGCAGCTTGGGACGGGTTGGGGGGACCACTGAAGCTTTCTTT.

The chain carries TRBV12-3 or TRBV12-4 and TRBJ2-1; 11 positions match TRBD2. V was pared by 1 base and J by 4 bases, with 6 bases of the junction left unmatched. The CDR3 extends over 17 amino acids. The CDR3 nucleotides read TGTGCCAGCAGTTTAGTCCTAGCGGGGGGAAGGTACAATGAGCAGTTCTTC. Amino acid sequence: CASSLVLAGGRYNEQFF.

The rearrangement uses TRBV25-1 and TRBJ2-1, with TRBD1 matching 7 bases. With V trimmed by 8 bases and J by 9 bases, 4 bases remained unmatched. Looked up from germline, CDR1 is MGHDK and CDR2 is SYGVNS. The CDR3 is 11 amino acids. CDR3 residues: CASDRASEQFF. CDR3 in DNA: TGTGCCAGCGACAGGGCCAGTGAGCAGTTCTTC.

This rearrangement joins TRBV5-4 to TRBJ1-1; 9 bases agree with TRBD1. V was pared by 4 bases and J by 1 base, with 5 bases of the junction left unmatched. This CDR3 region has 15 residues. Germline CDR1 is SGHNT and CDR2 is YYREEE (reference sequence). The CDR3 DNA sequence: TGTGCCAGCAGCGCCGGGACAGGGCCGAACACTGAAGCTTTCTTT. Its protein product is CASSAGTGPNTEAFF.

This clonotype was seen a few times. The chain uses TRBV15 and TRBJ2-2; D may be TRBD1 (7 bases). Trimming shortened V by 3 bases and J by 4 bases, and 12 bases separated the two germline ends. The CDR3 contains 15 residues. In germline, CDR1 is LNHNV, CDR2 YYDKDF (reference sequence). CDR3: CATSSTGEATGELFF. CDR3 bases: TGTGCCACCAGCAGTACAGGGGAGGCCACCGGGGAGCTGTTTTTT.

V gene TRBV3-1 combines with J gene TRBJ2-5; D may be TRBD1 or TRBD2 (5 bases each). Trimming removed 1 base from V and 5 bases from J, with 14 bases in between. The CDR3 consists of 15 residues. The germline CDR1 and CDR2 sequences are LGHDT and YNNKEL (reference sequence). The CDR3 DNA follows: TGTGCCAGCAGCCAAGGGGGGACGCCCTGGGAGACCCAGTACTTC. Translating it yields CASSQGGTPWETQYF.